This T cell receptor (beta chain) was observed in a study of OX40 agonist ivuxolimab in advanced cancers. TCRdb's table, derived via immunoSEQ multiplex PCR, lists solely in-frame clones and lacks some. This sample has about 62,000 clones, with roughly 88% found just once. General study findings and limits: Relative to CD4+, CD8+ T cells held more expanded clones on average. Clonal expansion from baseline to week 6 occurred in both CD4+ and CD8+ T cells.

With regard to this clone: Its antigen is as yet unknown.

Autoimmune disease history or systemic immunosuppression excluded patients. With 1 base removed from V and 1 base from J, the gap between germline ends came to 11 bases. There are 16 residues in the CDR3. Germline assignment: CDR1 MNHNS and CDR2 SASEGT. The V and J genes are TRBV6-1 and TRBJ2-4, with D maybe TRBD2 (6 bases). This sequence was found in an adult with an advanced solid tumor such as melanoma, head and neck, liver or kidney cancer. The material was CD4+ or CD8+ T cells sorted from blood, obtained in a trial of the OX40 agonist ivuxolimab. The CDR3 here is CASSEGTGGAKNIQYF. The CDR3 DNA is TGTGCCAGCAGTGAAGGTACAGGAGGGGCCAAAAACATTCAGTACTTC.